This T cell receptor (beta chain) was identified during a study of T cells in Graves' hyperthyroidism and ophthalmopathy (dated by TCRdb to 2018 to 2020). Some background on the complete study: Peripheral blood samples were taken at the time of initial diagnosis, prior to any treatment. An independent validation cohort of 18 to 20 hyperthyroidism patients and some 15 patients who later progressed to ophthalmopathy tested prospective prediction of ophthalmopathy. To identify distinguishing TCR V-J signatures, a discovery cohort of about 95 patients was used, comprising fewer than 45 with Graves' ophthalmopathy and around 60 with stable Graves' hyperthyroidism. In addition, the study compared T-cell repertoires in thyroid tissue and in blood from over 5 Graves' hyperthyroidism patients. After blood sampling, hyperthyroidism patients were treated with methimazole at a starting dose of 30 mg daily, and ophthalmopathy patients were treated with high-dose intravenous methylprednisolone. The paper describes TCR Vbeta CDR3 sequencing of 140 or so peripheral blood samples, made up of roughly 45 ophthalmopathy patients, some 76 hyperthyroidism patients and about 17 progressor patients. The roughly 94 discovery patients were randomly split 7:3 into training and test sets.

Amplification of TCR beta CDR3 regions was carried out from RNA transcripts. A first-round RT-PCR of the TCR CDR3 used the HTBI primer set with the Qiagen OneStep RT-PCR kit. The libraries were constructed in a second round of multiplex PCR and then size-selected and purified. The libraries were sequenced on an Illumina HiSeq2000 using paired-end 100 bp reads. The original methods were these. SOAPnuke was used to process the raw data, removing reads that contained adapters or uncalled bases, had a mean Phred below 15, or lacked an exact match to the constant primer or identifier. COPE v1.2.5 was used to merge the high-quality paired reads, and each unique nucleotide sequence was defined as a clonotype. MiTCR v1.1 was used to align clonotypes to the IMGT TRBV, TRBD and TRBJ reference segments. Analysis was restricted to V-J combinations with a frequency above 0.0001, which covered roughly 99% of repertoires. A TCS score was defined as the ratio between F50 (clonal expansion) and ExV (chaos), using BLOSUM62-based TCRdist between CDR3 peptides within each V-J. Welch's t-statistics and random forest reduced around 550 V-J features to about 12, which were used in a naive Bayes classifier (R e1071). The public reads were quality trimmed at Q25 with fastp and then assembled into clones with MiXCR by TCRdb, keeping productive beta chains. Duplicate CDR3 protein sequences are folded into a single record with the most common DNA and genes. These V and J calls derive from TCRdb rather than the authors' analysis. This sample lists 300,000 to 350,000 distinct CDR3 sequences; roughly 20% were detected once. Around 47% of the sample goes to the ten largest clones.

Stable Graves' hyperthyroidism was defined as the absence of progression to ophthalmopathy over 18 months of follow-up. Hyperthyroidism patients were newly diagnosed, with disease duration under 2 months, and aged 18 to 65 years. Any patient with an uncontrolled infection, another autoimmune disease, pregnancy or lactation was excluded. Diagnoses were established on the basis of clinical symptoms, serum thyroxine and TRAb, thyroid ultrasound, and orbital computed tomography. Ficoll-Paque density gradient centrifugation was used to isolate PBMCs from under 11 ml of fresh peripheral blood. Trizol reagent was used to extract total RNA, and RNA quality was then checked on an Agilent 2100 Bioanalyzer. Beyond this particular receptor, the publication reports: Most expanded thyroid clonotypes (frequency above 0.001) were also detected in blood, a finding suggesting that blood repertoires may reflect thyroid immune responses. Sample size was not statistically predetermined, and blinding of investigators to group allocation was not performed. In cross-validation, a model built on a 13 V-J signature told ophthalmopathy apart from stable hyperthyroidism with under 90% sensitivity and roughly 83% specificity, and in testing the same model reached 80%/75%. During validation, the model predicted progression to ophthalmopathy a median of roughly six months ahead of onset, with around 65% sensitivity and 72.22% specificity.

Remarks on this clonotype: This receptor's antigen is unknown. Per-base quality was not reported, and no clone a single base away is much larger than it.

The CDR3, cysteine through phenylalanine, is 13 amino acids long. Of the read, only the CDR3 DNA is kept; its 39 bases are in frame from base 1. Germline trimming: 4 bases from V, 1 base from J; junction bases outside gene matches: 2. The germline V gene (reference sequence) yields DFQATT for CDR1 and SNEGSKA for CDR2. Sequencing used blood. The rearrangement joined TRBV20-1 to TRBJ2-7; the central 9 bases match TRBD2. The receptor was isolated from a woman aged 45-65 years with Graves' hyperthyroidism. In nucleotide form, the sequence is TGCAGTGCTACCAGCGGGGGGTCCTACGAGCAGTACTTC. It encodes CSATSGGSYEQYF.